This TCR beta chain is from a study of regulatory T cells in long-lasting Graves disease. The authors built TCR beta libraries using iRepertoire HTBI primers and Arm-PCR of CDR3 regions. TCRdb analysed the multiplex PCR reads with MiXCR anew, one entry per CDR3 protein. This sample has 420,000 or so distinct CDR3 sequences, with about 20% found just once. Indicated time point: persistent/refractory GD, antithyroid drugs over 5 years with positive TRAb. Scientists built the TCR library using RNA that was extracted from PBMCs. American Thyroid Association guidelines defined Graves' disease diagnosis. The patient group derived from an endocrinology department in Xi'an, China. A volume of around 9.9 milliliters of peripheral blood was collected in EDTA tubes. This clonotype was picked up a small number of times. Its antigen is unidentified. The germline gives CDR1 MGHRA, CDR2 YSYEKL. Trimming left V 4 bases short and J 8 bases short, with 14 bases between. The CDR3 is made up of 14 amino acids.

General study points: Relative to new patients (roughly 970), persistent patients exhibited greater sharing of public clonotypes (around 2,800).

This chain connects TRBV4-1 to TRBJ1-4; weak D call: TRBD1 (5 bases). This sequence was found in a female donor with Graves disease. The sequencing used peripheral blood mononuclear cells (PBMCs), collected when the disease was refractory, from a patient treated with antithyroid drugs. The CDR3 is CASSPTGGGEKLFF. In DNA, the CDR3 is TGCGCCAGCAGCCCCACGGGTGGGGGAGAAAAACTGTTTTTT.